This T cell receptor (beta chain) was profiled in a study of blood T cell repertoires in COVID-19. The method was immunoSEQ multiplex PCR; TCRdb's version includes in-frame clones alone and lacks a portion of them. The profile shows 100,000 to 150,000 clones, 65% to 85% of them singletons. V lost 4 bases and J lost 4, with 8 bases in between. The V gene's germline CDR1 is SGHDT and CDR2 YYEEEE. The CDR3 spans 12 residues. This chain uses TRBV5-6 with TRBJ1-2; no definite D call. The TCR originated in a man at least 80 years old with active or convalescent COVID-19. Sequences were obtained from peripheral blood. In DNA form, the CDR3 reads TGTGCCAGCAGCGAAGCGAGCTATGGCTACACCTTC. It codes for CASSEASYGYTF.